This T cell receptor beta chain was retrieved from a study of blood T cells in healthy people across ages. Next came a second PCR, run for about 6 to 11 cycles, which used a sample-barcoded 5' primer along with a J-beta primer mix. TCRdb re-analysed the 5' RACE reads in MiXCR, keeping a single row per CDR3 protein. The repertoire consists of 550,000 to 700,000 distinct CDR3 sequences, with 25% to 30% occurring once and the leading ten covering approximately 18%. Germline V gives CDR1 MNHEY, CDR2 SVGAGI. The CDR3 covers 16 residues. Trimming took off 8 bases at V and 0 bases at J, with 19 bases between the two ends. The table lists this clonotype with a few counts. Its antigen remains unidentified. Study-wide results and limits: Naive T cell percentage strongly correlated with TCR beta diversity.

This rearrangement joins TRBV6-5 to TRBJ1-2; D is undetermined. The receptor was isolated from a woman aged 65 to 85 in good health. The sequencing input was blood. The CDR3 region is CASRRNSSPSNYGYTF. The CDR3 DNA reads TGTGCCAGCCGCAGGAACAGCAGCCCCTCTAACTATGGCTACACCTTC.